These T cell receptor beta chains were read from a single sample in a study of CD8+ T cells in alopecia areata. TCRdb's copy holds only in-frame clones and misses some; the assay was immunoSEQ multiplex PCR. The table includes hundreds of thousands of clones, around three fifths detected once. This material consisted of CD4+ T cells sorted from blood, taken between weeks 51 and 52, from a patient treated with tofacitinib. The receptors come from a human donor with alopecia areata. Each CDR3 is given with its conserved first and last residue. D genes are given only for firm matches. Clone size is stated in some rows and not others, as once, few, many or a class when expanded.

>few|TRBD2|TRBV2|15|TRBJ2-1
CASSEREGSYNEQFF
TGTGCCAGCAGTGAAAGGGAGGGCTCCTACAATGAGCAGTTCTTC
>-|-|TRBV20-1|11|TRBJ1-2
CSATGAYGYTF
TGCAGTGCGACAGGTGCCTATGGCTACACCTTC
>once|-|TRBV7-2|15|TRBJ2-3
CASSLDSSYTDTQYF
TGTGCCAGCAGTCTGGACAGTTCTTACACAGATACGCAGTATTTT
>-|-|TRBV7-3|12|TRBJ2-7
CASSLSGIEQYF
TGTGCCAGCAGCTTATCGGGGATTGAGCAGTACTTC
>-|-|TRBV5-6|14|TRBJ2-7
CASSLALGDYEQYF
TGTGCCAGCAGCTTGGCTCTAGGGGACTACGAGCAGTACTTC
>-|-|TRBV23-1|13|TRBJ1-4
CAIVPATNEKLFF
TGCGCCATCGTTCCTGCAACTAATGAAAAACTGTTTTTT
>-|-|TRBV9|17|TRBJ2-1
CASSVDPSRSSYNEQFF
TGTGCCAGCAGCGTAGACCCTTCTCGGAGCTCCTACAATGAGCAGTTCTTC
>-|-|TRBV20-1|11|TRBJ2-7
CSAKTEAEQYF
TGCAGTGCCAAAACCGAGGCCGAGCAGTACTTC
>-|-|TRBV7-9|13|TRBJ1-2
CASSSTNNYGYTF
TGTGCCAGCAGCTCCACGAACAACTATGGCTACACCTTC
>-|-|TRBV30|14|TRBJ1-4
CAWTPEYNFRKLFF
TGTGCCTGGACCCCAGAATACAATTTCAGAAAACTGTTTTTT
>few|TRBD2|TRBV4-1|15|TRBJ2-5
CASSLYGTSKETQYF
TGCGCCAGCAGCCTATACGGGACTAGCAAAGAGACCCAGTACTTC